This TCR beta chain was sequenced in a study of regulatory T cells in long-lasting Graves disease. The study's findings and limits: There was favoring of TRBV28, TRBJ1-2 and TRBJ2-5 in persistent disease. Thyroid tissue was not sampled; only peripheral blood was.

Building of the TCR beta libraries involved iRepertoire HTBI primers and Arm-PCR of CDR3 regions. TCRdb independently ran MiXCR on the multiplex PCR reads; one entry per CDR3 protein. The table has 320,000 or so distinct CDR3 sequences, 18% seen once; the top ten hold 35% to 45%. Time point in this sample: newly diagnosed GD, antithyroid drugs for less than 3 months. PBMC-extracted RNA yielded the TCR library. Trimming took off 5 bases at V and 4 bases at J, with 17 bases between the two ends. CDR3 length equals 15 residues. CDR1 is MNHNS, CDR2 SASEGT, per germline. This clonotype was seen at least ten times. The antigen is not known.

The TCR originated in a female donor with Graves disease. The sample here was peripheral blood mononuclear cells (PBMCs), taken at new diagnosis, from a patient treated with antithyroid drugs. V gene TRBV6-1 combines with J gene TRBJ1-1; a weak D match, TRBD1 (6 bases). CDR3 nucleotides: TGTGCCAGCAGTCCATACAGGGTCGACGGCACTGAAGCTTTCTTT. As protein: CASSPYRVDGTEAFF.